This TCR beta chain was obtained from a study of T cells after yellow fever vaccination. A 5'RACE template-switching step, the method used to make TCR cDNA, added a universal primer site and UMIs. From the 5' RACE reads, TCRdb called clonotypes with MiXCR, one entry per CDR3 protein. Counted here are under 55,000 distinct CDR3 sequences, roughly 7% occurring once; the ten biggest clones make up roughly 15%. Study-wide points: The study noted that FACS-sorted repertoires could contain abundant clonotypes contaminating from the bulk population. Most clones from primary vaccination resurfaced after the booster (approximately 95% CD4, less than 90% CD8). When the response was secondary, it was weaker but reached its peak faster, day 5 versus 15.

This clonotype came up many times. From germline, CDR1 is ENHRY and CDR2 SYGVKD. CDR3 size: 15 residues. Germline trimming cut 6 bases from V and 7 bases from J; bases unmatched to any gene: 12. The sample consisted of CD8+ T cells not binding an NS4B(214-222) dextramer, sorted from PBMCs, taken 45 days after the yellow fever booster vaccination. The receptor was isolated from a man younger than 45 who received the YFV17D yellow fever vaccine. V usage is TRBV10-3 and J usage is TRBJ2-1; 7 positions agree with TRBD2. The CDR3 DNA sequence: TGTGCCATCAGCACCCTAACGGGAGGTGATAATGAGCAGTTCTTC. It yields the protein CAISTLTGGDNEQFF.